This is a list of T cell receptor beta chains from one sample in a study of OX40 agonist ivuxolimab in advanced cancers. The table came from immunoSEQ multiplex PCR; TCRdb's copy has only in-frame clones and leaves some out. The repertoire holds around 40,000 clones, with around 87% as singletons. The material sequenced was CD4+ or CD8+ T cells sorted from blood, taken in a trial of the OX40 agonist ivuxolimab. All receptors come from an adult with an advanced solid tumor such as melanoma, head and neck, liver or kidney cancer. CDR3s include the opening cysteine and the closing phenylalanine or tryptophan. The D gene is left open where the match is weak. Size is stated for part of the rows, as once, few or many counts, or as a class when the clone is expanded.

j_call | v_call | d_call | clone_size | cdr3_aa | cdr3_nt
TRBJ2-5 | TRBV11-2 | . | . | CASSRGAGPRETQYF | TGTGCCAGCAGCCGGGGGGCCGGGCCAAGAGAGACCCAGTACTTC
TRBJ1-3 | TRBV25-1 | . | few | CASSDLQGLSGNTIYF | TGTGCCAGCAGTGACCTCCAGGGGCTCTCTGGAAACACCATATATTTT
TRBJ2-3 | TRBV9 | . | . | CASSVGDRSLTDTQYF | TGTGCCAGCAGCGTAGGCGACAGATCCTTGACAGATACGCAGTATTTT
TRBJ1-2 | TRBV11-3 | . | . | CASSSRGGRINYGYTF | TGTGCCAGCAGCTCAAGGGGGGGGCGTATAAACTATGGCTACACCTTC
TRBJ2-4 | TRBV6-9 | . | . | CASGKGIQYF | TGTGCCAGTGGAAAGGGCATTCAGTACTTC
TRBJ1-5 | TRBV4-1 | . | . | CASSQALLSGVGNQPQHF | TGCGCCAGCAGCCAAGCGCTACTTTCAGGGGTGGGCAATCAGCCCCAGCATTTT
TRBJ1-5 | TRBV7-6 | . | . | CASSQGDNQPQHF | TGTGCCAGCAGTCAGGGTGACAATCAGCCCCAGCATTTT
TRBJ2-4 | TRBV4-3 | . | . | CASSQVQGNIQYF | TGCGCCAGCAGTCAAGTACAGGGAAACATTCAGTACTTC
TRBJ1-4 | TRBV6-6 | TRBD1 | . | CASRGTVNEKLFF | TGTGCCAGCCGAGGGACAGTTAATGAAAAACTGTTTTTT
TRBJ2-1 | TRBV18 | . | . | CASSSQLAEQFF | TGTGCCAGCTCATCCCAGTTAGCAGAGCAGTTCTTC
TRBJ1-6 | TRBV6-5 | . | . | CASKSSESHNSPLHF | TGTGCCAGCAAATCATCGGAATCGCATAATTCACCCCTCCACTTT
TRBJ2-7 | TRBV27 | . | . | CASSLLGPYEQYF | TGTGCCAGCAGTTTACTCGGTCCCTACGAGCAGTACTTC
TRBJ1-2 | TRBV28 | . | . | CASSLLGTRGYTF | TGTGCCAGCAGTTTATTGGGAACTCGTGGCTACACCTTC
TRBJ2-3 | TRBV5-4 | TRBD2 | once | CASSEEGGRTDTQYF | TGTGCCAGCAGCGAGGAGGGCGGGAGAACAGATACGCAGTATTTT
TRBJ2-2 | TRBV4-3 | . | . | CASSQDSGHGELFF | TGCGCCAGCAGCCAAGATTCAGGGCACGGGGAGCTGTTTTTT
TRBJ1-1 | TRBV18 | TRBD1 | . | CASSPIPGQGVAFF | TGTGCCAGCTCACCAATTCCGGGACAGGGGGTAGCTTTCTTT
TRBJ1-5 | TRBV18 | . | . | CASSQGNQPQHF | TGTGCCAGCTCACAGGGGAATCAGCCCCAGCATTTT
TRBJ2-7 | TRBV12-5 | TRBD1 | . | CASGLRTGYEQYF | TGTGCTAGTGGTTTGCGGACAGGATACGAGCAGTACTTC
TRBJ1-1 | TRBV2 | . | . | CASEGRAIIF | TGTGCCAGCGAGGGACGGGCTATAATCTTT
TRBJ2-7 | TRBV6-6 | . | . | CASSYPGGRTYEQYF | TGTGCCAGCAGTTACCCTGGCGGACGAACCTACGAGCAGTACTTC
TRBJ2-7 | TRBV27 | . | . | CASKKNGASYEQYF | TGTGCCAGCAAGAAGAACGGGGCTTCCTACGAGCAGTACTTC
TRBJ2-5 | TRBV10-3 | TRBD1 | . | CAIKGDRNPQYF | TGTGCCATCAAAGGGGACAGGAATCCCCAGTACTTC
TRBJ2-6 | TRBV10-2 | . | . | CASSEGAGANVLTF | TGCGCCAGCAGTGAGGGCGCTGGGGCCAACGTCCTGACTTTC
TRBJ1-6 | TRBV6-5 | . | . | CASSYQTGLNSPLHF | TGTGCCAGCAGTTACCAAACAGGGCTCAATTCACCCCTCCACTTT
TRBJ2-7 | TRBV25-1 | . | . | CASSEYRSYEQYF | TGTGCCAGCAGTGAGTACCGGAGCTACGAGCAGTACTTC
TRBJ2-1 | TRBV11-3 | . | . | CASSLTRFEQFF | TGTGCCAGCAGCCTAACCCGATTCGAGCAGTTCTTC